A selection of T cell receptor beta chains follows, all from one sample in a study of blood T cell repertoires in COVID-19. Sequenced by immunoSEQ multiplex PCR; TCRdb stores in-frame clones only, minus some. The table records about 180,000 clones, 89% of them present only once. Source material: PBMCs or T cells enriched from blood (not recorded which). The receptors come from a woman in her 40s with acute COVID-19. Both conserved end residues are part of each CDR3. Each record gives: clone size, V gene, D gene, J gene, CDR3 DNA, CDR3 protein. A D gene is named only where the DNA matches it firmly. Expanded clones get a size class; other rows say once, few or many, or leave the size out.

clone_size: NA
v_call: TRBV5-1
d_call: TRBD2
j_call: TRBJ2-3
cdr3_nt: TGCGCCAGCAGCTTTGGACTAGCGGGAGATACGCAGTATTTT
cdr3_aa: CASSFGLAGDTQYF

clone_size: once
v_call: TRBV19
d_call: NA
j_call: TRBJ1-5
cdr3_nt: TGTGCCAGTAGTATTTTAGGGGATGGGAATCAGCCCCAGCATTTT
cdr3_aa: CASSILGDGNQPQHF

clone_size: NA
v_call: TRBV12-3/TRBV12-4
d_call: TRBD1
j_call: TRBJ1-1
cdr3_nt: TGTGCCAGCAGTCTGACAGGGTGGGCTGAAGCTTTCTTT
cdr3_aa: CASSLTGWAEAFF

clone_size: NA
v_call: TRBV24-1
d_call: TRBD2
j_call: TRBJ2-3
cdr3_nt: TGTGCCACCAGTGATTATAGCGGGGGGCGCACAGATACGCAGTATTTT
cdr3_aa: CATSDYSGGRTDTQYF

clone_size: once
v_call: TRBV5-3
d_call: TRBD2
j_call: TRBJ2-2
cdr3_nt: TGTGCCAGAAGCTTGGAATTACTAGCGGGGGGAGGCACCGGGGAGCTGTTTTTT
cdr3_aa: CARSLELLAGGGTGELFF

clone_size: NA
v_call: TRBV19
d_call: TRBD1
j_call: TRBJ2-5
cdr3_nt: TGTGCCAGTAGTATAGGGGGGACAGGTGGTACAGAGACCCAGTACTTC
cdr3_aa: CASSIGGTGGTETQYF

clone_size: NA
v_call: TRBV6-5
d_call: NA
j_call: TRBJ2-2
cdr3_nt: TGTGCCAGCAGTTACTCGAGTAGCGGGGAGCTGTTTTTT
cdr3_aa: CASSYSSSGELFF

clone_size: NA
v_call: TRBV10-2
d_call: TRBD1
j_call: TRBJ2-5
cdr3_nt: TGCGCCAGCAGAGGGGGCGTAGAGACCCAGTACTTC
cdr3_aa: CASRGGVETQYF

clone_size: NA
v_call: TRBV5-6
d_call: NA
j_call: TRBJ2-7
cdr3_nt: TGTGCCAGCAGCTTCGGGACTGGGGTCTACGAGCAGTACTTC
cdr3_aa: CASSFGTGVYEQYF

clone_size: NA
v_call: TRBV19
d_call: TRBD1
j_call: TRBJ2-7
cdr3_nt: TGTGCCAGTAGTATTATGGGGACAGGAACCTACGAGCAGTACTTC
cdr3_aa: CASSIMGTGTYEQYF

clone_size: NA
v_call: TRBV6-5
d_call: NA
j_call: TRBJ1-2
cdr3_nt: TGTGCCAGCAGTCTCGACAGGAACTATGGCTACACCTTC
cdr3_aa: CASSLDRNYGYTF

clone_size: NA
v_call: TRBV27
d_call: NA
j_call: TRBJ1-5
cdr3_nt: TGTGCCAGCAGTCCCTACTCAGCGTTGGACAATCAGCCCCAGCATTTT
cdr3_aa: CASSPYSALDNQPQHF

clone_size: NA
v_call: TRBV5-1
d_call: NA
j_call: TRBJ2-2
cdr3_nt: TGCGCCAGCAGCCCAACCCCAGGGAATACCGGGGAGCTGTTTTTT
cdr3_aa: CASSPTPGNTGELFF

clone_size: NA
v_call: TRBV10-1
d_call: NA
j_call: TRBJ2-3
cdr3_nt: TGCGCCAGCAACTACAGGCTGGGCAGCTACACAGATACGCAGTATTTT
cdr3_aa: CASNYRLGSYTDTQYF

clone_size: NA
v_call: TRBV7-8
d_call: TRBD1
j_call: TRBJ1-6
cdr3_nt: TGTGCCAGCAGCCCGGTGTCAGGGGGCATCAATTCACCCCTCCACTTT
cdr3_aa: CASSPVSGGINSPLHF

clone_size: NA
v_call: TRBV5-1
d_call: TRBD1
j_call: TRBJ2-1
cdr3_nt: TGCGCCAGCAGCACGGACCGGGACAGGGGGCAGAAATCCCTTTACAATGAGCAGTTCTTC
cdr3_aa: CASSTDRDRGQKSLYNEQFF

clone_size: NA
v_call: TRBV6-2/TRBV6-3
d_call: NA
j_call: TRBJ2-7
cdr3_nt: TGTGCCAGCAGTTACAGCAGGGCGATGGGATACGAGCAGTACTTC
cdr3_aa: CASSYSRAMGYEQYF

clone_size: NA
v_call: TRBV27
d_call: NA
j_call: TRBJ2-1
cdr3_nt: TGTGCCAGCAGTTTATATCGTCGCAATGAGCAGTTCTTC
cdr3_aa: CASSLYRRNEQFF

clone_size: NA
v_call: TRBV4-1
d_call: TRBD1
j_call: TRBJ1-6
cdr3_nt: TGCGCCAGCAGCCGACCGGGACAGGCGTTATCACCCCTCCACTTT
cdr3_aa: CASSRPGQALSPLHF

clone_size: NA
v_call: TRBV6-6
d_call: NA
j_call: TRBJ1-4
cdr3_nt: TGTGCCGCCGCCGCAGAGGCTAATGAAAAACTGTTTTTT
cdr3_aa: CAAAAEANEKLFF

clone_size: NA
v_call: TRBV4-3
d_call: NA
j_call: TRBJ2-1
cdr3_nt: TGCGCCAGCAGCCAAGGAGAATACAATGAGCAGTTCTTC
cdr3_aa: CASSQGEYNEQFF

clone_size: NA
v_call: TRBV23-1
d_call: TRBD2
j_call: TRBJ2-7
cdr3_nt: TGCGCCAGCAGGCTGACAAGGACTAGCGGAAAGTACTTC
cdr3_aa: CASRLTRTSGKYF

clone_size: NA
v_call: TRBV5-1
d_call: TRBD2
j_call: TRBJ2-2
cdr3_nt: TGCGCCAGCAGTCCCGGACTAGCGGGGGGGCCGAACACCGGGGAGCTGTTTTTT
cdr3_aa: CASSPGLAGGPNTGELFF

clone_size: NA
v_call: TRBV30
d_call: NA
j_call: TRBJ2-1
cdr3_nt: TGTGCCTGGACCTGGGGCCCCTTCAATGAGCAGTTCTTC
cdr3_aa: CAWTWGPFNEQFF

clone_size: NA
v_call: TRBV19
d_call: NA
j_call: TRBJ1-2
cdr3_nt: TGTGCCAGTAGTATAAGCGAATTCTATGGCTACACCTTC
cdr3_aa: CASSISEFYGYTF

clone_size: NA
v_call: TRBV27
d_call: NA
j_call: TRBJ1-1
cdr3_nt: TGTGCCAGCAGTCCTCGACAACCGCCCTTTGAAGCTTTCTTT
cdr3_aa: CASSPRQPPFEAFF

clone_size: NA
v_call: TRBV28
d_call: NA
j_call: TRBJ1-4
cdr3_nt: TGTGCCAGCAGTTCCCACGGGGGAGACGAGGGTGAAAAACTGTTTTTT
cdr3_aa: CASSSHGGDEGEKLFF

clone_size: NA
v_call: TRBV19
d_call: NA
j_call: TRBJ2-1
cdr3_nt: TGTGCCAGTATGGAGGCTCCCTTCACCTCCTACAATGAGCAGTTCTTC
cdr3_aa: CASMEAPFTSYNEQFF

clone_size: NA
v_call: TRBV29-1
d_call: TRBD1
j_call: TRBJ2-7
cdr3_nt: TGCAGCCAGGACAGGGCCTCCTACGAGCAGTACTTC
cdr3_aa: CSQDRASYEQYF

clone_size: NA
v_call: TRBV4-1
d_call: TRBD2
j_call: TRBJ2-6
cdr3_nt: TGCGCCAGCAGCCAACTTGGACTAGCGGGACCTGGGGCCAACGTCCTGACTTTC
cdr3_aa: CASSQLGLAGPGANVLTF

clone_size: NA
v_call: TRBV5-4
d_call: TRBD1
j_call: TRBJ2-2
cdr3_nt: TGTGCCAGCAGCCGTGGACAGGGCCTTAACACCGGGGAGCTGTTTTTT
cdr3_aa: CASSRGQGLNTGELFF

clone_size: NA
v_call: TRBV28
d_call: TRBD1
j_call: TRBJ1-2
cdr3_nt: TGTGCCAGCAGTTTATGGCAGGGGGAACTATTAGGCTACACCTTC
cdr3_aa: CASSLWQGELLGYTF

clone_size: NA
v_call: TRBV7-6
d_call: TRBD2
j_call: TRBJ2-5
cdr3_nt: TGTGCCAGCAGCAACTATGGGACTAGCGGGGGAGTGGAGACCCAGTACTTC
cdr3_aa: CASSNYGTSGGVETQYF

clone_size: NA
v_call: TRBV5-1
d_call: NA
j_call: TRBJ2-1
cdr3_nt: TGCGCCAGCTACCTTGGCGGCAATGAGCAGTTCTTC
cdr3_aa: CASYLGGNEQFF

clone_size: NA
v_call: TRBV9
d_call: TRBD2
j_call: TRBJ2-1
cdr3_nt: TGTGCCAGCAGCCCTAGGACTAGCGGGAGGAATGAGCAGTTCTTC
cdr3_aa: CASSPRTSGRNEQFF

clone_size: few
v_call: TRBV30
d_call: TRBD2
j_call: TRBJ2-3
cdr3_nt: TGTGCCTGGGGCCCTCTAGCGGGAGTAGCAGATACGCAGTATTTT
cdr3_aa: CAWGPLAGVADTQYF

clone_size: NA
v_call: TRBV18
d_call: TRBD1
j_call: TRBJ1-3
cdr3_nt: TGTGCCAGCTCACCTCCCACGACAGGGTCTGGAAACACCATATATTTT
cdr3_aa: CASSPPTTGSGNTIYF

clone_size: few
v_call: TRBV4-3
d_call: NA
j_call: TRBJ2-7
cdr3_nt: TGCGCCAGCAGCCAAGATAGAGCCTACGAGCAGTACTTC
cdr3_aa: CASSQDRAYEQYF

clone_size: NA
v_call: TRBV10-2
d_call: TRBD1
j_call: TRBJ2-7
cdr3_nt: TGCGCCAGCAGCCGCGGACAGGGCCCCTCCTACGAGCAGTACTTC
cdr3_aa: CASSRGQGPSYEQYF

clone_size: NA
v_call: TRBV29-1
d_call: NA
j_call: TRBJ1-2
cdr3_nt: TGCAGCGTTGACTCACCAGGGGACTATGGCTACACCTTC
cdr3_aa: CSVDSPGDYGYTF